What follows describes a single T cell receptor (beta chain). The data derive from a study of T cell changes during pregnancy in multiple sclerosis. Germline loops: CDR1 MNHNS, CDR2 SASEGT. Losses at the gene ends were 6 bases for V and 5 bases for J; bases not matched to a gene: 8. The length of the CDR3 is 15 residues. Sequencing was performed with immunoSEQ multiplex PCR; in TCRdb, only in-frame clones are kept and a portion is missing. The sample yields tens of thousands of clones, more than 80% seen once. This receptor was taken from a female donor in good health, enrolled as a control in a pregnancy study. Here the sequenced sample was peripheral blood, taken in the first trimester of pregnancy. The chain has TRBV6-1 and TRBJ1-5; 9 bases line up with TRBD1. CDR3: CASRKGQGNDQPQHF. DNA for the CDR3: TGTGCCAGCAGAAAGGGACAGGGTAACGATCAGCCCCAGCATTTT.